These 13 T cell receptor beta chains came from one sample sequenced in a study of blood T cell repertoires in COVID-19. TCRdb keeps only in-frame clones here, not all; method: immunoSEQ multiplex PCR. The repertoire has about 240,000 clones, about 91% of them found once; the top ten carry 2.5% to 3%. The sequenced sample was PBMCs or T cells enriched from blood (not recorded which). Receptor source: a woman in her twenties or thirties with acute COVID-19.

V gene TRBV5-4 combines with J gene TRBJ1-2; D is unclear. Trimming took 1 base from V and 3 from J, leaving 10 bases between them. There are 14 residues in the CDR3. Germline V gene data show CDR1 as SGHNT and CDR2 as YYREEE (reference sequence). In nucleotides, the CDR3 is TGTGCCAGCAGCTTGATTCGAGGCGACTATGGCTACACCTTC. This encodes CASSLIRGDYGYTF. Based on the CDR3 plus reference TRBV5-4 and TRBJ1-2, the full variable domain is ETGVTQSPTHLIKTRGQQVTLRCSSQSGHNTVSWYQQALGQGPQFIFQYYREEENGRGNFPPRFSGLQFPNYSSELNVNALELDDSALYLCASSLIRGDYGYTFGSGTRLTVV.

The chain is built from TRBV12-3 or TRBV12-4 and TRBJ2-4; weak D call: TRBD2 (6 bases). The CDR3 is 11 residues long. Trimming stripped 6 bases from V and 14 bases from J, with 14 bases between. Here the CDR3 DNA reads TGTGCCAGCAGCCCCGGGGGTAGCAAGTACTTC. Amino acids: CASSPGGSKYF.

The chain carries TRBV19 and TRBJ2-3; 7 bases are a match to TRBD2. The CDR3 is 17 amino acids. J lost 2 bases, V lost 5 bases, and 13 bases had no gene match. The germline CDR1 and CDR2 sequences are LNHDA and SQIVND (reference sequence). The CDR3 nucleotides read TGTGCCAGTAGTTCTCCCCCTTACGGGGGGACCACAGATACGCAGTATTTT. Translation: CASSSPPYGGTTDTQYF.

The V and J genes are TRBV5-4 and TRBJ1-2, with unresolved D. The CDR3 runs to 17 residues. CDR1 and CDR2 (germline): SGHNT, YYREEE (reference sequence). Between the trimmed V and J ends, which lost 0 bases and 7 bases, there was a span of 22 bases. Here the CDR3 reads CASSLARVLNSGGGYTF. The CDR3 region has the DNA TGTGCCAGCAGCTTGGCCCGGGTTCTCAACTCGGGAGGTGGCTACACCTTC.

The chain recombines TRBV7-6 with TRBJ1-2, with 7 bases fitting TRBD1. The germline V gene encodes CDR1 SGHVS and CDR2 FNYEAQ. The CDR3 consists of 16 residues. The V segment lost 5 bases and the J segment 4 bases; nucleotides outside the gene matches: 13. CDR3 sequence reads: CASSRTGEVQRYGYTF. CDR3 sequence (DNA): TGTGCCAGCAGCCGCACAGGGGAGGTTCAGCGCTATGGCTACACCTTC.

The CDR3 region is CASSLGTSSYNEQFF. Written as DNA, the CDR3 is TGTGCCAGCAGCTTGGGCACTAGCTCCTACAATGAGCAGTTCTTC. This chain connects TRBV5-8 to TRBJ2-1, with D maybe TRBD2 (5 bases). Trimming took off 0 bases at V and 0 bases at J, with 7 bases between the two ends. The CDR3 runs to 15 residues. The germline V gene encodes CDR1 SGHTS and CDR2 YDEGEE.

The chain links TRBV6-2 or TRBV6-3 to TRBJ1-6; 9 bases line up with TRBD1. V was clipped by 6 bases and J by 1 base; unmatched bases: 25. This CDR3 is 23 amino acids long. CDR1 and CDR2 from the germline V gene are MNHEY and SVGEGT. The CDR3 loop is CASSLRPPPLPGQGWSYNSPLHF. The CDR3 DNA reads TGTGCCAGCAGCCTTCGCCCACCTCCTTTACCGGGACAGGGTTGGTCCTATAATTCACCCCTCCACTTT.

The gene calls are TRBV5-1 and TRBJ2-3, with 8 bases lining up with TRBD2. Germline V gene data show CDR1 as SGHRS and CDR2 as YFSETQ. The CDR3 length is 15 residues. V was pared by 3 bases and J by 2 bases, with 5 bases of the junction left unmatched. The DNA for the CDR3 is TGCGCCAGCAGCTCCGTAGCGGGGAACACAGATACGCAGTATTTT. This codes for CASSSVAGNTDTQYF.

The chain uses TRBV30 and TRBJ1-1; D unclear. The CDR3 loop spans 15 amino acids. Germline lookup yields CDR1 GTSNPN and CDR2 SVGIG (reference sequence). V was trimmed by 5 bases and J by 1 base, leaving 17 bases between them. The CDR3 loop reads CAWFSPGIGNTEAFF. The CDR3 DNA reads TGTGCCTGGTTCTCCCCGGGAATTGGGAACACTGAAGCTTTCTTT.

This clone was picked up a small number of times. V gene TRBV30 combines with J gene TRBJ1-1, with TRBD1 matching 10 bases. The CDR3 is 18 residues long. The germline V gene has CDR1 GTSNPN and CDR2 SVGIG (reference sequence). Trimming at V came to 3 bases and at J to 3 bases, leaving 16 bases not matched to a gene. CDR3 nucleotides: TGTGCCTGGAGCGCTTTCGGGACAGGGGTTAAGGAGGACACTGAAGCTTTCTTT. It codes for CAWSAFGTGVKEDTEAFF.

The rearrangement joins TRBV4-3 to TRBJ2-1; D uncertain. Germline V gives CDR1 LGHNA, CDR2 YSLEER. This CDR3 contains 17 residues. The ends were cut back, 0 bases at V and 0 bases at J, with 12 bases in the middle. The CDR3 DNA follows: TGCGCCAGCAGCCAAGACCCCGTAATGAGCTCCTACAATGAGCAGTTCTTC. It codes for CASSQDPVMSSYNEQFF.

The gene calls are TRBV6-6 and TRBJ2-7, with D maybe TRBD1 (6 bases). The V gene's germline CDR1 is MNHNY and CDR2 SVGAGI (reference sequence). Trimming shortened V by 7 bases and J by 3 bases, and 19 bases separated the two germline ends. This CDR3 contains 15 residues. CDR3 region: CASKSKTGAYYEQYF. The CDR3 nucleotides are TGTGCCAGCAAAAGCAAGACAGGCGCCTACTACGAGCAGTACTTC.

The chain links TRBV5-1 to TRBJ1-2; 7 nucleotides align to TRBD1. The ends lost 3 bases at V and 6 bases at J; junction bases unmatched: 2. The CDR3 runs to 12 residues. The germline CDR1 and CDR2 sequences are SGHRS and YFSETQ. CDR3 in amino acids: CASSSDRDGYTF. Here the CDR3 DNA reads TGCGCCAGCAGCTCCGACAGGGATGGCTACACCTTC.